These 2 T cell receptor beta chains were all obtained from the same sample, sequenced in a study of T-cell reconstitution after alpha-beta-depleted transplantation in children. This sample's TCRbeta library carried unique molecular identifier barcodes. MiXCR was run by TCRdb on the PCR reads, yielding one entry per CDR3 protein. The sample lists 800,000 to 1,000,000 distinct CDR3 sequences; roughly 29% were seen once. Sequenced here: PBMCs, mostly from graft donor cells, sampled 360 days after TCRalphabeta/CD19-depleted stem cell transplant. These receptors came from a boy under two years old who had a stem cell transplant for SCID, so the T cells may come from the graft donor.

This clonotype was detected a few times. The rearrangement uses TRBV27 and TRBJ2-3; D perhaps matches TRBD2 (6 bases). Trimming shortened V by 5 bases and J by 6 bases, and 21 bases separated the two germline ends. CDR3 length: 16 residues. Germline V lookup: CDR1 MNHEY, CDR2 SMNVEV (reference sequence). For the CDR3, the DNA is TGTGCCAGCAGTCCCCTCATAGCGGTGGGTGGCGATACGCAGTATTTT. It codes for CASSPLIAVGGDTQYF.

There are a few counts of this clonotype. The V call is TRBV20-1, the J call TRBJ1-6, with D hard to call. V was trimmed by 1 base and J by 1 base, leaving 14 bases between them. CDR1 is DFQATT, CDR2 SNEGSKA, per germline (reference sequence). The CDR3 has 17 amino acids. The DNA of the CDR3 is TGCAGTGCTAGAGTTAAATATTTTGAGTCCTATAATTCACCCCTCCACTTT. It codes for CSARVKYFESYNSPLHF.